A single sample is the source of the 8 T cell receptor beta chains below, sequenced in a study of Graves' ophthalmopathy and Graves' hyperthyroidism (dated by TCRdb to the late 2010s). Sequencing instrument: Illumina HiSeq 2000. For repertoire sequencing, TCR beta CDR3 regions were amplified from RNA transcripts. The first round was an RT-PCR using HTBI primers with the Qiagen OneStep RT-PCR kit, and this first round was followed by a second-round multiplex PCR, then size selection and purification. TCRdb reanalyzed the raw reads on its own, using fastp at Q25 for trimming and MiXCR for clone calling, and kept in-frame beta chains. Each CDR3 protein gets just one entry, which takes the most common genes and DNA from the rows behind it. The sample table shows approximately 540,000 distinct CDR3 sequences, and about 40% are seen once. The ten largest clones represent about 4.2% of the sample. The sequenced sample was peripheral blood or thyroid tissue (not recorded which). The receptor set was obtained from an adult man with Graves' hyperthyroidism.

This clonotype occurred many times. The chain recombines TRBV7-6 with TRBJ2-7; TRBD1 agrees at 7 bases. Germline CDR1 and CDR2: SGHVS and FNYEAQ. Trimming removed 3 bases from V and 2 bases from J; junction bases left unmatched: 7. The CDR3 totals 15 residues. CDR3 DNA: TGTGCCAGCAGCTTCGGCCTACAGGGGCCCTACGAGCAGTACTTC. As protein: CASSFGLQGPYEQYF.

This clonotype has ten or more counts. The V gene is TRBV7-8, the J gene TRBJ1-5; D gene unclear. Germline V gives CDR1 SGHVS, CDR2 FQNEAQ. The V gene lost 0 bases and the J gene lost 3 bases, with 6 bases spanning the gap. The CDR3 is 14 residues long. Written as DNA, the CDR3 is TGTGCCAGCAGCTTAGCAAGGAACAATCAGCCCCAGCATTTT. Translated: CASSLARNNQPQHF.

Many counts were recorded for this clonotype. V usage is TRBV5-1 and J usage is TRBJ1-6; D gene uncertain. Trimming pared 4 bases from V and 8 bases from J, leaving 10 bases between. This CDR3 region has 13 residues. Germline V gives CDR1 SGHRS, CDR2 YFSETQ. CDR3 in amino acids: CASSHVEDSPLHF. CDR3 bases: TGCGCCAGCAGCCACGTAGAGGATTCACCCCTCCACTTT.

This clonotype was detected many times. The gene calls are TRBV29-1 and TRBJ2-7; the D is unclear. The germline gives CDR1 SQVTM, CDR2 ANQGSEA. Trimming took off 2 bases at V and 2 bases at J, with 7 bases between the two ends. The CDR3 totals 12 residues. The CDR3 loop is CSVETTTYEQYF. CDR3 in DNA: TGCAGCGTTGAAACCACTACCTACGAGCAGTACTTC.

As for this clonotype: A single base separates this from a much larger clone, so it may be a read error. The conserved final phenylalanine or tryptophan is absent from the CDR3, which likely points to a read error. The chain has TRBV5-1 and TRBJ2-7; D gene ambiguous. CDR3 length equals 14 residues. Trimming took off 0 bases at V and 1 base at J, with 8 bases between the two ends. The germline V gene has CDR1 SGHRS and CDR2 YFSETQ. The CDR3 bases are TGCGCCAGCAGCTTGGTCGAGCTATCCTACGAGCAGTACCTC. Amino acid sequence: CASSLVELSYEQYL.

This clonotype was observed at least ten times. The chain employs TRBV6-2 or TRBV6-3 and TRBJ1-1, with 8 bases that match TRBD1. The germline gives CDR1 MNHEY, CDR2 SVGEGT. With V trimmed by 2 bases and J by 5 bases, 7 bases remained unmatched. CDR3 length: 15 amino acids. The CDR3 loop reads CASSYRGQGGTEAFF. The CDR3, as DNA: TGTGCCAGCAGTTACCGAGGACAGGGTGGTACTGAAGCTTTCTTT.

The chain links TRBV12-5 to TRBJ2-5; 8 nucleotides match TRBD1. The V gene's germline CDR1 is LGHNT and CDR2 FRNRAP. This CDR3 region has 15 residues. V was clipped by 3 bases and J by 7 bases; unmatched bases: 10. The CDR3 protein is CASGLGGQGWGTQYF. The DNA of the CDR3 is TGTGCTAGTGGTTTAGGTGGACAGGGATGGGGGACCCAGTACTTC.

This chain connects TRBV18 to TRBJ2-7; D remains unclear. The CDR3 has 12 residues. The V end was cut by 5 bases, the J end by 2 bases, with 7 bases between. Germline V gene data show CDR1 as KGHSH and CDR2 as LQKENI. In DNA, the CDR3 is TGTGCCAGCTCATCGGCAGCCTACGAGCAGTACTTC. It is translated as CASSSAAYEQYF.